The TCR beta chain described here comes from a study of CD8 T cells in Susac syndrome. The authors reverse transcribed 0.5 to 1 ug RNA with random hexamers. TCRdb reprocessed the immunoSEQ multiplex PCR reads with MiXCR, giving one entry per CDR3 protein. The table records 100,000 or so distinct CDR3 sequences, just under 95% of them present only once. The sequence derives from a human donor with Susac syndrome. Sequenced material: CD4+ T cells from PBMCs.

This chain's CDR3 is CASTEGGGWEGYTF. In DNA form, the CDR3 reads TGCGCCAGCACCGAAGGAGGGGGCTGGGAAGGCTACACCTTC. The V and J genes are TRBV10-2 and TRBJ1-2; TRBD1 aligns across 7 bases. In germline, CDR1 is WSHSY, CDR2 SAAADI. Trimming took 7 bases from V and 8 from J; bases not matched to a gene: 13. The length of the CDR3 is 14 residues.